The 28 T cell receptor beta chains below come from one sample, sequenced in a study of tumor and adjacent non-tumor tissue in lung cancer. TCRbeta libraries were built with three rounds of nested PCR, modified from ARM-PCR. One entry per CDR3 protein, called by TCRdb with MiXCR from the multiplex PCR reads. The profile shows about 76,000 distinct CDR3 sequences, about two thirds of them singletons. This sample's RNA came from whole unsorted tissue. The source material was lung tumor tissue. Receptors were obtained from a woman in her sixties or seventies with non-small cell lung cancer.

The chain uses TRBV6-5 and TRBJ2-6; 7 nucleotides align to TRBD1. Trimming cost V 11 bases and J 4 bases; bases outside gene matches: 11. This CDR3 contains 15 residues. Germline CDR1 and CDR2: MNHEY and SVGAGI. The CDR3 bases are TGTGCCGTAGGAGACAGGGAGACCGGGGCCAACGTCCTGACTTTC. Its protein is CAVGDRETGANVLTF.

Ten or more counts support this clonotype. The rearrangement joins TRBV6-5 to TRBJ2-5; 8 nucleotides agree with TRBD2. CDR3 length: 17 amino acids. V was clipped by 0 bases and J by 5 bases; unmatched bases: 11. Germline V gives CDR1 MNHEY, CDR2 SVGAGI. CDR3 bases: TGTGCCAGCAGTTACTCGCCCGTTAGCGGGGTGGGGGAGACCCAGTACTTC. This gives the protein CASSYSPVSGVGETQYF.

As to this clonotype: This CDR3 fails to terminate in the conserved phenylalanine or tryptophan, so it likely reflects a read error. The chain recombines TRBV4-1 with TRBJ2-5; D perhaps matches TRBD1 (6 bases). The V gene lost 7 bases and the J gene lost 1 base, with 22 bases spanning the gap. The germline V gene has CDR1 MGHRA and CDR2 YSYEKL. There are 17 residues in the CDR3. CDR3 sequence: CASTREITGLGQETQYL. CDR3 DNA: TGCGCCAGCACCAGGGAAATTACAGGGTTGGGCCAAGAGACCCAGTACTTA.

CDR3 sequence (DNA): TGTGCCAGCAGTTTAAAAGCGGGGCACTCATACGAGCAGTACTTC. Protein: CASSLKAGHSYEQYF. The chain is built from TRBV12-3 or TRBV12-4 and TRBJ2-7; 7 nucleotides agree with TRBD2. CDR3 length: 15 amino acids. Trimming at V came to 2 bases and at J to 4 bases, leaving 8 bases not matched to a gene.

A note on this clonotype: The conserved phenylalanine or tryptophan normally closing the CDR3 is absent here, so this likely arose from a read error. J is TRBJ2-7 and V is TRBV4-1; TRBD2 aligns across 10 bases. The V and J ends lost 3 bases and 7 bases, in that order; junction bases with no gene match: 9. This CDR3 has 15 amino acids. Germline CDR1 MGHRA, CDR2 YSYEKL. CDR3 in amino acids: CASSHTSGAIYEQYL. CDR3 DNA sequence: TGCGCCAGCAGCCATACTAGCGGGGCCATCTATGAGCAGTACCTC.

The chain links TRBV29-1 to TRBJ1-2, with a possible D match to TRBD1 (5 bases). V was shortened by 6 bases and J by 11 bases, with 22 bases between the two germline ends. The germline V gene encodes CDR1 SQVTM and CDR2 ANQGSEA. This CDR3 contains 13 residues. The CDR3 spells CSVRDHGNYSYTF. The CDR3 region has the DNA TGCAGCGTCAGGGACCACGGAAACTATAGTTACACCTTC.

With regard to this clonotype: The germline gene is not matched at one end of the junction; a read error may be the cause. V and J are TRBV6-5 and TRBJ2-7, with D hard to call. The germline gives CDR1 MNHEY, CDR2 SVGAGI. The CDR3 contains 18 residues. CDR3 loop: CVSNQSVRRSKISYEQYF. In DNA, the CDR3 is TGTGTCAGCAATCAGAGCGTAAGGCGCTCCAAGATCTCCTACGAGCAGTACTTC.

As to this clonotype: This may stem from a read error, because a much larger clone lies one nucleotide away. The chain combines TRBV6-2 or TRBV6-3 with TRBJ2-3; D uncertain. The CDR3 is 12 residues long. Trimming pared 6 bases from V and 11 bases from J, leaving 15 bases between. The germline CDR1 and CDR2 sequences are MNHEY and SVGEGT. The CDR3: CASSPVSYMQYF. CDR3 coding DNA: TGTGCCAGCAGCCCCGTCTCTTATATGCAGTATTTT.

The sample holds many counts of this clonotype. V and J are TRBV28 and TRBJ2-7; maybe TRBD1 (6 bases). With 0 bases removed from V and 0 bases from J, the gap between germline ends came to 6 bases. Germline CDR1 is MDHEN and CDR2 is SYDVKM. This CDR3 is 14 amino acids long. The CDR3, as DNA: TGTGCCAGCAGTTTATGGGACAGCTCCTACGAGCAGTACTTC. This translates into CASSLWDSSYEQYF.

Of note for this clonotype: Sequence at one end of the junction differs from germline and may be a read error. The J gene is TRBJ2-6, the V gene TRBV11-2; D may match TRBD1 or TRBD2 (5 bases each). The CDR3 length is 17 residues. Germline CDR1 and CDR2: SGHAT and FQNNGV. The CDR3 nucleotides are TGTGCCAGCAGCACGCGGGTTTCCTACTCTGGGGCCAACGTCCTGGCTTTC. As protein: CASSTRVSYSGANVLAF.

This chain joins TRBV6-5 and TRBJ2-2; D ambiguous. The V end was cut by 6 bases, the J end by 4 bases, with 27 bases between. Germline-derived CDR1 and CDR2 are MNHEY and SVGAGI. The CDR3 is made up of 19 amino acids. The CDR3 region is CASRHLPIGSFGPTGELFF. DNA of the CDR3: TGTGCCAGCAGACACCTCCCGATAGGCTCCTTTGGTCCCACCGGGGAGCTGTTTTTT.

Concerning this clonotype itself: One junction end disagrees with the germline gene, perhaps due to a read error. The chain combines TRBV10-1 with TRBJ2-7; D is unresolved. CDR3 length equals 14 residues. The V gene's germline CDR1 is WNHNN and CDR2 SYGVQD (reference sequence). In nucleotides, the CDR3 is TGCGCCAGCAGTCATCCAACGAGCTCCTACGAGCAGTGCTTC. As protein: CASSHPTSSYEQCF.

The V gene is TRBV12-3 or TRBV12-4, the J gene TRBJ2-1; the match to TRBD2 covers 8 bases. Trimming took 8 bases from V and 0 from J; bases not matched to a gene: 15. The CDR3 runs to 18 residues. CDR3 in amino acids: CASEKRAGVWVSYNEQFF. CDR3 DNA: TGTGCCAGCGAAAAGCGAGCGGGAGTATGGGTCTCCTACAATGAGCAGTTCTTC.

Remarks on this clonotype: At one end the junction does not follow the germline gene, possibly because of a read error. CDR3 bases: TGCAGTGCTAGTCACCTAGCGGGAGATACCTCCTATAATGAGCAGTTCTTC. Protein product: CSASHLAGDTSYNEQFF. V and J are TRBV20-1 and TRBJ2-1; 10 nucleotides align to TRBD2. Germline V gene data show CDR1 as DFQATT and CDR2 as SNEGSKA (reference sequence). The CDR3 is 17 amino acids.

Comments on this clonotype: This is likely a read error, given that the CDR3 carries no conserved phenylalanine or tryptophan at its end. The chain joins TRBV29-1 to TRBJ2-3; 13 nucleotides agree with TRBD2. CDR1 SQVTM and CDR2 ANQGSEA come from the germline V gene. This CDR3 comprises 16 residues. CDR3 nucleotide sequence: TGTAGCGTTGATGTGGGGACTAGCGGGAAAGGGGATACGCAGTATCTT. The encoded protein is CSVDVGTSGKGDTQYL.

In the case of this clonotype: Sequence at one end of the junction differs from germline and may be a read error. The V and J genes are TRBV6-2 or TRBV6-3 and TRBJ2-3, with 9 bases fitting TRBD2. The CDR3 length is 17 residues. Germline CDR1 MNHEY, CDR2 SVGEGT. CDR3 region: CASSYRFRAGGTDTQCF. In DNA form, the CDR3 reads TGTGCCAGTAGTTACAGATTTCGAGCGGGAGGCACAGATACGCAGTGTTTT.

This clonotype was seen only a few times. The J gene is TRBJ1-5, the V gene TRBV5-1; no clear D gene. The CDR3 has 13 amino acids. Germline CDR1 SGHRS, CDR2 YFSETQ. With 0 bases removed from V and 5 bases from J, the gap between germline ends came to 6 bases. The CDR3 nucleotides are TGCGCCAGCAGCTTGGGACCCGATCAGCCCCAGCATTTT. It is translated as CASSLGPDQPQHF.

To note about this clonotype: One end of the junction varies from germline; a read error may be responsible. V is TRBV6-6 and J is TRBJ2-1; TRBD2 matches 10 bases. Germline lookup yields CDR1 MNHNY and CDR2 SVGAGI (reference sequence). The CDR3 covers 14 residues. The CDR3: CSSSYGTSVNEQFF. CDR3 bases: TGCTCCAGCAGTTACGGGACTAGCGTCAATGAGCAGTTCTTC.

With respect to this clonotype: A junction boundary mismatches the germline segment, possibly from a read error. CDR3: CASSLSVSYKQYF. CDR3 nucleotide sequence: TGCGCCAGCAGTTTGAGCGTGAGCTACAAGCAGTACTTC. The chain uses TRBV12-3 or TRBV12-4 and TRBJ2-7, with D hard to call. The length of the CDR3 is 13 residues.

Note on this clonotype: The junction and the germline gene differ at one end; a read error may be behind it. V usage is TRBV5-1 and J usage is TRBJ2-3, with 8 bases identical to TRBD1. This CDR3 region has 14 residues. From germline, CDR1 is SGHRS and CDR2 YFSETQ. CDR3 coding DNA: TGCACCAGCAGCCAGGACAGGGCGACAGATACGCAGTGTTTT. Translated, it gives CTSSQDRATDTQCF.

In DNA, the CDR3 is TGTGCCAGCAGCCACCTGGGTGCCAACGTTCAACCCCAGCATTTT. Protein product: CASSHLGANVQPQHF. The V call is TRBV4-2, the J call TRBJ1-5; D not certain. The CDR3 is made up of 15 amino acids. V lost 3 bases and J lost 10, with 19 bases in between. Germline V gene data show CDR1 as LGHNA and CDR2 as YNFKEQ.

This clonotype was counted a few times. The V call is TRBV11-2, the J call TRBJ2-7; 11 bases are shared with TRBD2. The CDR3 spans 18 residues. Losses at the gene ends were 1 base for V and 6 bases for J; bases not matched to a gene: 14. Germline CDR1 reads SGHAT; CDR2 reads FQNNGV. This CDR3 reads CASSLALAGGLGGGEQYF. DNA of the CDR3: TGTGCCAGCAGCTTAGCGCTAGCGGGAGGACTCGGGGGAGGCGAGCAGTACTTC.

Of note for this clonotype: A much bigger clone sits one base away, suggesting this may be a read error. The chain combines TRBV6-1 with TRBJ2-1; the D gene is possibly TRBD1 (5 bases). The CDR3 length is 15 residues. Germline CDR1 MNHNS, CDR2 SASEGT. V lost 6 bases and J 8 bases, leaving 20 bases between the germline ends. CDR3 bases: TGTGCCAGCAGCGCGCAGGGTGGGCTCCACGATGAGCAGTTCTTC. It codes for CASSAQGGLHDEQFF.

The rearrangement links TRBV6-2 or TRBV6-3 to TRBJ2-3; D unresolved. Germline-derived CDR1 and CDR2 are MNHEY and SVGEGT. The CDR3 loop spans 17 amino acids. V was clipped by 0 bases and J by 5 bases, with 18 bases between them. This CDR3 reads CASSYSVARVRIDTQYF. In DNA form, the CDR3 reads TGTGCCAGCAGTTACTCGGTGGCGCGAGTTCGCATAGATACGCAGTATTTT.

V is TRBV12-3 or TRBV12-4 and J is TRBJ1-1; D not certain. The V gene lost 6 bases and the J gene lost 4 bases, with 15 bases spanning the gap. There are 14 residues in the CDR3. Here the CDR3 reads CASSRNAIGTEAFF. Written as DNA, the CDR3 is TGTGCCAGCAGCCGTAATGCAATAGGCACTGAAGCTTTCTTT.

There are many counts of this clonotype. The J gene is TRBJ2-3, the V gene TRBV6-1, with D possibly called TRBD1 or TRBD2 (5 bases each). Germline V gene data show CDR1 as MNHNS and CDR2 as SASEGT. The V and J ends lost 0 bases and 4 bases respectively, with 17 bases between them. CDR3 size: 17 residues. This CDR3 reads CASSEARGPQRSDTQYF. The CDR3 bases are TGTGCCAGCAGTGAAGCCCGGGGACCTCAAAGATCAGATACGCAGTATTTT.

About this clonotype itself: The junction departs from the called germline gene at one end, perhaps through a read error. The genes are TRBV12-3 or TRBV12-4 and TRBJ2-5, with 12 bases identical to TRBD2. This CDR3 is 16 amino acids long. In DNA form, the CDR3 reads TGTGCCAGCAGTTTGACTAGCGGGAGACAACAGGAGACCCATTATTTC. Amino acid sequence: CASSLTSGRQQETHYF.

As to this clonotype: The CDR3 carries no conserved terminal phenylalanine or tryptophan, so it likely arises from a read error. V usage is TRBV6-1 and J usage is TRBJ1-3; tentative D call: TRBD1 (6 bases). CDR1 and CDR2 (germline): MNHNS, SASEGT. The CDR3 consists of 17 residues. V was pared by 9 bases and J by 1 base, with 22 bases between. In nucleotides, the CDR3 is TGTGCCAGTAATTCTGACAGGCCTCAAAGGTCTGGAAACACCATATATCTT. This sequence encodes CASNSDRPQRSGNTIYL.